This T cell receptor beta chain was profiled in a study of T cells in localized non-small cell lung cancer. Broader study findings: A raised T cell density in blood coincided with lengthier overall survival. Turning up in adjacent lung were a median roughly 62 of the top 100 tumor clones.

As for this clone: The antigen is unknown.

Repertoires were generated with immunoSEQ multiplex PCR, while TCRdb's copy carries only in-frame clones and drops some. Among about 61,000 clones listed, about 90% were seen once. The sequence was collected from a man aged 35 to 69 with stage I squamous cell lung carcinoma. Sequencing was performed on peripheral blood, taken before any cancer treatment.

DNA for the CDR3: TGTGCCAGCAGGGAGCCCGGGGAGCTGTTTTTT. The encoded protein is CASREPGELFF. V is TRBV5-4 and J is TRBJ2-2; D is uncertain. This CDR3 contains 11 residues. Germline V lookup: CDR1 SGHNT, CDR2 YYREEE (reference sequence). V was pared by 5 bases and J by 6 bases, with 5 bases between.